The present T cell receptor (beta chain) was sequenced within a study of technical replicates of blood from a handful of donors. This table comes from immunoSEQ multiplex PCR, and its TCRdb copy is limited to in-frame clones, with some not included. The sample records some 70,000 clones, about 97% being singletons. Germline CDR1 and CDR2: MNHEY and SVGAGI. Germline trimming cut 2 bases from V and 6 bases from J; bases unmatched to any gene: 8. There are 16 residues in the CDR3. The rearrangement joins TRBV6-5 to TRBJ2-3; 10 bases are a match to TRBD2. The sequenced sample consisted of T cells isolated from PBMCs. The clonotype comes from a human donor in good health. The CDR3 sequence: CASSYGLAGVADTQYF. DNA for the CDR3: TGTGCCAGCAGTTACGGGCTAGCGGGAGTAGCCGATACGCAGTATTTT.